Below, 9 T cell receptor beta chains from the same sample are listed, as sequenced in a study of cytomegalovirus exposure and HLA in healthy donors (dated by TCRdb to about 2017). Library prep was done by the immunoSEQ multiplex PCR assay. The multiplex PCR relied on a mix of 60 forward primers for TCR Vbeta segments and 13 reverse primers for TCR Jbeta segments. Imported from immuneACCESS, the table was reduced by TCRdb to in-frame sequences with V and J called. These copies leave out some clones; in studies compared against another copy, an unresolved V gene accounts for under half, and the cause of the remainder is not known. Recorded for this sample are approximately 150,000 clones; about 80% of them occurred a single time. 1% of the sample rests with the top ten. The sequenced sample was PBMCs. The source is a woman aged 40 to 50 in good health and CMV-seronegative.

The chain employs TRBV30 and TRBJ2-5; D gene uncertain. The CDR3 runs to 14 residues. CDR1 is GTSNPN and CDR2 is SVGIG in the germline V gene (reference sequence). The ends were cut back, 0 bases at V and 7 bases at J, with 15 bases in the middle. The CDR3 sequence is CAWSVLTTSGTQYF. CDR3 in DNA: TGTGCCTGGAGTGTACTAACGACCTCCGGGACCCAGTACTTC.

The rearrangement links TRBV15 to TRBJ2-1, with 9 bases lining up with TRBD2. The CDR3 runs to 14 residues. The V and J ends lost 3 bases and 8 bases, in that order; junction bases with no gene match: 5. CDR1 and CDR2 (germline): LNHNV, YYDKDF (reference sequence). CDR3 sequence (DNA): TGTGCCACCAGCAGGGCTAGCGGGATCGATGAGCAGTTCTTC. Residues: CATSRASGIDEQFF.

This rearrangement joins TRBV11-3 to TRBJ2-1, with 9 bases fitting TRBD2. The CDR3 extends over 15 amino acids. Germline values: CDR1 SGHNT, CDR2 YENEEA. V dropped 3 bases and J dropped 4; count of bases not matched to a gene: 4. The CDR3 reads CASSFRTSEYNEQFF. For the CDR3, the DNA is TGTGCCAGCAGCTTTAGGACTAGCGAGTACAATGAGCAGTTCTTC.

The CDR3 nucleotides read TGTGCCAGCACCGACCGGGGACTAGGAGGTGACGAGCAGTACTTC. Protein: CASTDRGLGGDEQYF. This rearrangement joins TRBV5-4 to TRBJ2-7; 8 nucleotides match TRBD2. This CDR3 is 15 amino acids long. Trimming cost V 6 bases and J 5 bases; bases outside gene matches: 13. CDR1 is SGHNT, CDR2 YYREEE, per germline (reference sequence).

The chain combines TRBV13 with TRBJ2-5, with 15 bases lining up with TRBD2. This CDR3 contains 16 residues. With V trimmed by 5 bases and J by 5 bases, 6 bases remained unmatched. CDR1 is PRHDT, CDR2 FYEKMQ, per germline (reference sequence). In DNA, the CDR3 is TGTGCCAGCAGCCCGAGGGGGACTAGCGGGAGGGAGACCCAGTACTTC. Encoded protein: CASSPRGTSGRETQYF.

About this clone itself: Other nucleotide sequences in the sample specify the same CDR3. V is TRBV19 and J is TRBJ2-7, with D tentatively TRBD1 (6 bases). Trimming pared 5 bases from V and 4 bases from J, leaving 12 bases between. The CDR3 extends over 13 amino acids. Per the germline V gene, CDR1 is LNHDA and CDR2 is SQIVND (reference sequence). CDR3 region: CASSLTGDYEQYF. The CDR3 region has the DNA TGTGCCAGTAGTTTGACAGGAGATTACGAGCAGTACTTC.

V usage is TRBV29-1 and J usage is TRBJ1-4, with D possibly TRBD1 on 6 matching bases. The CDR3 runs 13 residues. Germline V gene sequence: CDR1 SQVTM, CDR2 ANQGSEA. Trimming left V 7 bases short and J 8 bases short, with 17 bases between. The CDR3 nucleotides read TGCAGCGCCCTAGACAGGCCCTGGGAAAAACTGTTTTTT. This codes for CSALDRPWEKLFF.

CDR3 nucleotides: TGTGCCAGCAGTTTAACGGGAGGGCAAGTAAACACCGGGGAGCTGTTTTTT. Translating it yields CASSLTGGQVNTGELFF. V and J are TRBV28 and TRBJ2-2, with 8 bases that match TRBD2. Germline V gene data show CDR1 as MDHEN and CDR2 as SYDVKM. The CDR3 totals 17 residues. V shed 2 bases, J shed 2 bases, and the junction held 7 bases outside the gene matches. The full variable domain, its missing parts supplied by reference TRBV28 and TRBJ2-2, is DVKVTQSSRYLVKRTGEKVFLECVQDMDHENMFWYRQDPGLGLRLIYFSYDVKMKEKGDIPEGYSVSREKKERFSLILESASTNQTSMYLCASSLTGGQVNTGELFFGEGSRLTVL.

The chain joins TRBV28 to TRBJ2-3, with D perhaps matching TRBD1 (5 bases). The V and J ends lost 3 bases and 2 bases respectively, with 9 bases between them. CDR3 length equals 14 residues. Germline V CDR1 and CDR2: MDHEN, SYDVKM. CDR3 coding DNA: TGTGCCAGCAGTTTCAAAGGACACACAGATACGCAGTATTTT. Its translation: CASSFKGHTDTQYF.